This TCR beta chain was sequenced during a study of response to subunit inactivated influenza vaccine. The CDR3 is made up of 12 amino acids. Trimming removed 5 bases from V and 6 bases from J, with 8 bases in between. MiXCR, applied by TCRdb to the RT-PCR reads, yields one record per CDR3 protein. The sample contains more than 450,000 distinct CDR3 sequences, less than 10% of which appear only once. The rearrangement uses TRBV12-3 or TRBV12-4 and TRBJ1-5; D is unresolved. The source of this sequence is a man aged 50 to 75 who received an inactivated influenza vaccine. Source: PBMCs from blood, taken less than 30 months after vaccination. The chain's CDR3 is CASSPMGQPQHF. As DNA, the CDR3 is TGTGCCAGCAGTCCGATGGGTCAGCCCCAGCATTTT.